These 4 T cell receptor beta chains were sequenced from one sample in a study of cytomegalovirus exposure and HLA in healthy donors. Assay: immunoSEQ multiplex PCR; the TCRdb copy retains only in-frame clones and omits some. The sample contains roughly 100,000 clones, approximately 94% of which appear only once. Specimen: PBMCs. The receptors here all came from a woman younger than 35 in good health and CMV-seronegative.

CDR3 residues: CASSPTPQGLAGVTDTQYF. CDR3 coding DNA: TGCGCCAGCAGCCCGACGCCTCAAGGACTAGCGGGAGTTACAGATACGCAGTATTTT. The chain is built from TRBV5-1 and TRBJ2-3, with 13 bases lining up with TRBD2. The CDR3 loop spans 19 amino acids. CDR1 is SGHRS, CDR2 YFSETQ, per germline. V shed 4 bases and J 3 bases; nucleotides not matched to a gene: 14.

This clone appeared a few times. This rearrangement joins TRBV7-9 to TRBJ1-2, with unresolved D. The germline V gene encodes CDR1 SEHNR and CDR2 FQNEAQ (reference sequence). The CDR3 consists of 12 residues. V lost 3 bases and J 4 bases, leaving 6 bases between the germline ends. The CDR3 coding sequence is TGTGCCAGCAGCTTGTCCAGCTATGGCTACACCTTC. Translation gives CASSLSSYGYTF.

The chain links TRBV6-6 to TRBJ1-5; 7 bases map to TRBD1. CDR1 is MNHNY, CDR2 SVGAGI, per germline (reference sequence). The CDR3 extends over 15 amino acids. V trimming: 6 bases; J trimming: 3 bases; junction bases outside the gene matches: 8. The CDR3 reads CASSLRQGTNQPQHF. In DNA form, the CDR3 reads TGTGCCAGCAGCCTTAGACAGGGAACCAATCAGCCCCAGCATTTT.

This chain joins TRBV19 and TRBJ1-5, with 12 bases identical to TRBD1. Losses at the gene ends were 7 bases for V and 1 base for J; bases not matched to a gene: 11. The CDR3 totals 18 residues. Germline CDR1 LNHDA, CDR2 SQIVND (reference sequence). For the CDR3, the DNA is TGTGCCAGTACCGACGCCGGGACAGGGGGCGTCAGCAATCAGCCCCAGCATTTT. Translation: CASTDAGTGGVSNQPQHF.